Listed below are T cell receptor beta chains from one sample, sequenced in a study of Graves' ophthalmopathy and Graves' hyperthyroidism. TCRdb called the multiplex PCR reads again in MiXCR, with one record for every CDR3 protein. The sample has 400,000 or so distinct CDR3 sequences, approximately 15% seen once. Sequencing was carried out using peripheral blood. The receptors come from a woman between 18 and 29 years old with stable Graves' hyperthyroidism. The CDR3 runs from the conserved cysteine through the conserved F or W. The D gene is left open where the match is weak. Clone size is given as once, few, many, or a class for an expanded clone.

len,d_gene,abundance,v_gene,CDR3aa
15,-,many,TRBV12-3/TRBV12-4,CASSLHWGFGTEAFF
13,TRBD1,many,TRBV12-3/TRBV12-4,CASVRQGNTEAFF
11,-,many,TRBV2,CATWYLLMQYF
11,-,many,TRBV4-1,CASSQRGHAFF
17,-,many,TRBV6-1,CASSPYYSAGSNQPQHF
13,TRBD1,many,TRBV12-3/TRBV12-4,CASKGQGNQPQHF
14,TRBD1,many,TRBV20-1,CSATGITGDYGYTF
13,-,many,TRBV7-3,CASSSTVQETQYF
11,-,many,TRBV25-1,CASKGFYGYTF
13,-,many,TRBV14,CASSQREGSPLHF